One and the same sample provided the 16 T cell receptor beta chains below, sequenced in a study of technical replicates of blood from several donors. TCRdb's copy holds only in-frame clones and misses some; the assay was immunoSEQ multiplex PCR. The sample shows roughly 80,000 clones, about 89% of them seen only once. Sequences were obtained from T cells isolated from PBMCs. These receptor sequences come from a human donor in good health.

The rearrangement joins TRBV27 to TRBJ2-5; D is perhaps TRBD2 (5 bases). From germline, CDR1 is MNHEY and CDR2 SMNVEV (reference sequence). This CDR3 is 13 amino acids long. V lost 3 bases and J lost 3, with 8 bases in between. The CDR3 region has the DNA TGTGCCAGCAGTTTTTCCGGGGAAGAGACCCAGTACTTC. It yields the protein CASSFSGEETQYF.

This clone was detected once. V gene TRBV10-1 combines with J gene TRBJ2-5, with a possible D match to TRBD2 (6 bases). Germline CDR1 WNHNN, CDR2 SYGVQD (reference sequence). This CDR3 comprises 14 residues. V shed 1 base and J shed 2 bases, with 8 bases lying between them. CDR3 sequence: CASSELAGQETQYF. The CDR3 nucleotides read TGCGCCAGCAGTGAGTTGGCGGGACAAGAGACCCAGTACTTC.

V gene TRBV19 combines with J gene TRBJ2-7; TRBD2 agrees at 10 bases. The CDR3 is 15 residues long. The germline gives CDR1 LNHDA, CDR2 SQIVND (reference sequence). V gave up 1 base and J gave up 7 bases; unmatched junction bases: 7. The CDR3 DNA reads TGTGCCAGTAGTATAGTGTCCAGCGGGAGGGTGGAGCAGTACTTC. It translates to CASSIVSSGRVEQYF.

The chain is built from TRBV25-1 and TRBJ2-1, with D possibly being TRBD1 (5 bases). V lost 10 bases, J lost 9 bases, and 25 bases lay in between. The CDR3 consists of 15 residues. Germline V CDR1 and CDR2: MGHDK, SYGVNS. As DNA, the CDR3 is TGTGCCACAACGTCAGCAGTGAATCTAGGGGCTGAGCAGTTCTTC. It specifies CATTSAVNLGAEQFF.

The V call is TRBV4-1, the J call TRBJ2-3, with D maybe TRBD2 (6 bases). CDR1 is MGHRA and CDR2 is YSYEKL in the germline V gene. The germline V and J ends were trimmed by 0 bases and 9 bases, with 13 bases remaining between them. The CDR3 spans 14 residues. CDR3 coding DNA: TGCGCCAGCAGCCAAGATGCCAGGACTAACACGCAGTATTTT. Amino acids: CASSQDARTNTQYF.

The gene calls are TRBV11-3 and TRBJ2-1; 7 nucleotides align to TRBD1. CDR3 size: 15 residues. CDR1 SGHNT and CDR2 YENEEA come from the germline V gene. Trimming took 5 bases from V and 2 from J; bases not matched to a gene: 6. The CDR3 sequence is CASSPRQGAYNEQFF. In nucleotides, the CDR3 is TGTGCCAGCAGCCCGAGGCAGGGGGCCTACAATGAGCAGTTCTTC.

The V gene is TRBV7-2, the J gene TRBJ1-1, with 9 nucleotides matching TRBD1. With 4 bases clipped from V and 0 bases from J, the junction kept 12 bases outside the gene matches. Germline loops: CDR1 SGHTA, CDR2 FQGNSA. CDR3 length equals 18 residues. The CDR3 region is CASSSPGGTGLVNTEAFF. The DNA of the CDR3 is TGTGCCAGCAGCTCCCCGGGCGGGACAGGGTTGGTGAACACTGAAGCTTTCTTT.

V gene TRBV9 combines with J gene TRBJ2-7, with 11 bases lining up with TRBD2. V shed 2 bases, J shed 4 bases, and the junction held 5 bases outside the gene matches. The germline CDR1 and CDR2 sequences are SGDLS and YYNGEE. This CDR3 is built from 15 residues. CDR3 amino acids: CASSVTSGTSYEQYF. CDR3 coding DNA: TGTGCCAGCAGCGTGACTAGCGGGACTTCTTACGAGCAGTACTTC.

This clone was picked up one time. The chain joins TRBV10-2 to TRBJ2-2, with a possible D match to TRBD1 (6 bases). The CDR3 spans 14 residues. Trimming cost V 4 bases and J 4 bases, with 10 bases left between them. Germline V gene lookup returns CDR1 WSHSY and CDR2 SAAADI. This CDR3 is CASSAQGPTGELFF. Here the CDR3 DNA reads TGCGCCAGCAGTGCACAGGGCCCCACCGGGGAGCTGTTTTTT.

V usage is TRBV6-6 and J usage is TRBJ2-5; 8 bases line up with TRBD2. The germline gives CDR1 MNHNY, CDR2 SVGAGI (reference sequence). This CDR3 is built from 15 residues. The trim removed 6 bases at V and 5 bases at J, leaving 11 bases unmatched. The CDR3, as DNA: TGTGCCAGCAGCGTACTCGGACTAGCTAGGGAGACCCAGTACTTC. It is translated as CASSVLGLARETQYF.

The rearrangement links TRBV5-1 to TRBJ1-1; TRBD1 matches 9 bases. The junction had 16 bases not matched to a gene; V was cut back by 4 bases and J by 3 bases. The CDR3 has 18 amino acids. Germline V gene lookup returns CDR1 SGHRS and CDR2 YFSETQ. The CDR3 nucleotides are TGCGCCAGCAGCCTAGGACAGGGGAGTGTCCTAGGGTACACTGAAGCTTTCTTT. Its protein product is CASSLGQGSVLGYTEAFF.

This chain links TRBV9 with TRBJ1-1; D perhaps matches TRBD1 (5 bases). CDR3 length: 14 amino acids. Germline CDR1 reads SGDLS; CDR2 reads YYNGEE. V lost 6 bases, J lost 5 bases, and 17 bases lay in between. CDR3 in DNA: TGTGCCAGCACTCCCTCGACTAGGGGAACTGAAGCTTTCTTT. Its protein product is CASTPSTRGTEAFF.

The V and J genes are TRBV6-5 and TRBJ2-2; 11 bases map to TRBD2. Looked up from germline, CDR1 is MNHEY and CDR2 is SVGAGI. Germline trimming cut 4 bases from V and 6 bases from J; bases unmatched to any gene: 4. The CDR3 is made up of 15 amino acids. CDR3 in amino acids: CASSFSGRAAGELFF. The CDR3 DNA is TGTGCCAGCAGTTTTAGCGGGAGGGCCGCCGGGGAGCTGTTTTTT.

The rearrangement links TRBV5-1 to TRBJ2-7; D perhaps matches TRBD1 (5 bases). V lost 5 bases and J 3 bases, leaving 15 bases between the germline ends. CDR3 size: 14 residues. Germline CDR1 and CDR2: SGHRS and YFSETQ. The CDR3 spells CASRSTGSGYEQYF. CDR3 in DNA: TGCGCCAGCAGAAGCACAGGCTCAGGCTACGAGCAGTACTTC.

This clone was counted a single time. The chain recombines TRBV10-3 with TRBJ2-7; D possibly corresponds to TRBD1 (6 bases). The CDR3 has 12 residues. Germline V gene sequence: CDR1 ENHRY, CDR2 SYGVKD. Trimming removed 8 bases from V and 4 bases from J, with 12 bases in between. CDR3 DNA: TGTGCCATCCTGACAGGTTCTTACGAGCAGTACTTC. It codes for CAILTGSYEQYF.

This chain uses TRBV5-4 with TRBJ2-7; 8 nucleotides align to TRBD1. Unmatched junction bases numbered 5, after V lost 4 bases and J lost 2 bases. Germline V gene lookup returns CDR1 SGHNT and CDR2 YYREEE (reference sequence). CDR3 length equals 14 residues. Here the CDR3 reads CASSPKDRAYEQYF. The CDR3 DNA reads TGTGCCAGCAGCCCCAAGGACAGGGCCTACGAGCAGTACTTC.